This T cell receptor beta chain is drawn from a study of blood T cell repertoires in COVID-19. Overall study context: There were acute and convalescent COVID-19 samples, and they came from the United States, Italy and Spain. Sample material is recorded as cDNA or gDNA derived from T cells, B-cell-depleted T cells, or PBMCs.

Deletions cut 9 bases from V and 4 bases from J, with 23 bases between. CDR1 and CDR2 (germline): SGHNT, YYREEE (reference sequence). This CDR3 has 16 amino acids. Source study methods: Amplification with reference gene primers provided the estimates of nucleated cell counts. Repertoires were generated with immunoSEQ multiplex PCR, while TCRdb's copy carries only in-frame clones and drops some. V and J calls and clone size are copied from that table; D and trimming were computed from the DNA. The repertoire holds approximately 530,000 clones, around 90% seen once, with roughly 8% in the top ten. The J gene is TRBJ1-3, the V gene TRBV5-4; D may be TRBD1 (6 bases). Sequenced: peripheral blood. The sequence was collected from a woman aged 45-60 years with COVID-19, enrolled during active disease. The CDR3 nucleotides read TGTGCCACCCAGACCAGGGGCTCCAGATTCGGAAACACCATATATTTT. Translating gives CATQTRGSRFGNTIYF.